The 26 T cell receptor beta chains below were found in one sample sequenced in a study of shared clonotypes between healthy human individuals. Generated by immunoSEQ multiplex PCR, the TCRdb table keeps only in-frame clones and is missing some. Of 2 million to 3 million clones listed, approximately 94% were seen once; the top ten hold around 0.37%. Sequenced input: naive CD4+ T cells from PBMCs. Subset of the sample: CD45RA+ positively selected. Receptors originate from a man aged 18 to 30 in good health. Some clones in this sample may be carry-over from other donors' samples.

The CDR3 sequence: CASSLMGGASYEQYF. CDR3 sequence (DNA): TGTGCCAGCAGCTTGATGGGGGGAGCCTCCTACGAGCAGTACTTC. The V and J genes are TRBV5-6 and TRBJ2-7; D possibly corresponds to TRBD2 (6 bases). V lost 1 base, J lost 0 bases, and 11 bases lay in between. Germline CDR1 reads SGHDT; CDR2 reads YYEEEE. The CDR3 covers 15 residues.

J is TRBJ1-1 and V is TRBV9, with TRBD1 matching over 8 bases. Germline assignment: CDR1 SGDLS and CDR2 YYNGEE. This CDR3 is 16 amino acids long. V was pared by 2 bases and J by 0 bases, with 6 bases of the junction left unmatched. The CDR3 spells CASSVHRQGMNTEAFF. The DNA for the CDR3 is TGTGCCAGCAGCGTTCACCGACAGGGGATGAACACTGAAGCTTTCTTT.

The chain is built from TRBV29-1 and TRBJ2-4; no firm D call. Per germline, CDR1 SQVTM and CDR2 ANQGSEA. The V gene lost 3 bases and the J gene lost 0 bases, with 6 bases spanning the gap. The length of the CDR3 is 13 residues. The CDR3 here is CSVDVLAKNIQYF. CDR3 sequence (DNA): TGCAGCGTTGACGTACTAGCCAAAAACATTCAGTACTTC.

On this clone: The sample holds other DNA sequences that translate to the same CDR3. V and J are TRBV28 and TRBJ2-7; D is unresolved. V dropped 1 base and J dropped 4 bases, with 5 bases sitting between them. CDR1 and CDR2 from the germline V gene are MDHEN and SYDVKM. CDR3 size: 12 residues. CDR3 protein: CASSLSRYEQYF. The DNA of the CDR3 is TGTGCCAGCAGTTTATCGCGTTACGAGCAGTACTTC.

This chain links TRBV2 with TRBJ2-7; perhaps TRBD2 as D (5 bases). This CDR3 has 12 residues. Trimming took off 5 bases at V and 7 bases at J, with 12 bases between the two ends. Looked up from germline, CDR1 is SNHLY and CDR2 is FYNNEI. This chain's CDR3 is CASSRTAMEQYF. The CDR3 bases are TGTGCCAGCAGTCGGACTGCAATGGAGCAGTACTTC.

The V gene is TRBV28, the J gene TRBJ2-1; 7 positions match TRBD2. The CDR3 is 18 amino acids. The germline V gene encodes CDR1 MDHEN and CDR2 SYDVKM. V dropped 1 base and J dropped 7; count of bases not matched to a gene: 16. DNA of the CDR3: TGTGCCAGCAGTTTATCCCGCTGGGGCCAGCGGGAAGGTAATGAGCAGTTCTTC. Residues: CASSLSRWGQREGNEQFF.

The chain carries TRBV6-5 and TRBJ2-3; 7 bases line up with TRBD2. The CDR3 totals 15 residues. The ends lost 2 bases at V and 4 bases at J; junction bases unmatched: 6. CDR1 MNHEY and CDR2 SVGAGI come from the germline V gene. This CDR3 reads CASSYLAAEADTQYF. CDR3 in DNA: TGTGCCAGCAGTTACCTAGCGGCAGAGGCAGATACGCAGTATTTT.

This sequence joins TRBV28 and TRBJ2-3; 8 positions agree with TRBD2. With V trimmed by 9 bases and J by 3 bases, 11 bases remained unmatched. The CDR3 totals 15 residues. Germline V lookup: CDR1 MDHEN, CDR2 SYDVKM. CDR3 in amino acids: CASEILADGTDTQYF. In nucleotides, the CDR3 is TGTGCCAGTGAGATACTAGCGGACGGGACAGATACGCAGTATTTT.

J is TRBJ2-1 and V is TRBV5-4; no clear D gene. Trimming cost V 6 bases and J 4 bases, with 11 bases left between them. The CDR3 length is 13 residues. The germline CDR1 and CDR2 sequences are SGHNT and YYREEE (reference sequence). The CDR3, as DNA: TGTGCCAGCAAGAACAGAATATACAATGAGCAGTTCTTC. The encoded protein is CASKNRIYNEQFF.

The V call is TRBV2, the J call TRBJ2-1; 7 bases are shared with TRBD2. The CDR3 contains 14 residues. The junction had 8 bases not matched to a gene; V was cut back by 6 bases and J by 6 bases. Germline V gene data show CDR1 as SNHLY and CDR2 as FYNNEI. CDR3 amino acids: CASRLAEALNEQFF. The CDR3 nucleotides are TGTGCCAGCAGGCTAGCGGAGGCTCTCAATGAGCAGTTCTTC.

The chain has TRBV2 and TRBJ1-5; D is unclear. The CDR3 extends over 14 amino acids. V was pared by 3 bases and J by 2 bases, with 8 bases between. Germline V gene sequence: CDR1 SNHLY, CDR2 FYNNEI. The CDR3 region is CASSDGLGNQPQHF. Written as DNA, the CDR3 is TGTGCCAGCAGTGACGGTTTGGGCAATCAGCCCCAGCATTTT. Complete variable domain (other parts from reference TRBV2 and TRBJ1-5): EPEVTQTPSHQVTQMGQEVILRCVPISNHLYFYWYRQILGQKVEFLVSFYNNEISEKSEIFDDQFSVERPDGSNFTLKIRSTKLEDSAMYFCASSDGLGNQPQHFGDGTRLSIL.

This clone has only one observation. This rearrangement joins TRBV29-1 to TRBJ2-7; perhaps TRBD2 as D (5 bases). This CDR3 has 12 residues. With 1 base removed from V and 6 bases from J, the gap between germline ends came to 10 bases. The germline gives CDR1 SQVTM, CDR2 ANQGSEA. CDR3 protein: CSVEARGLEQYF. DNA of the CDR3: TGCAGCGTTGAAGCCCGAGGGCTCGAGCAGTACTTC.

This sequence joins TRBV12-5 and TRBJ1-3; D unresolved. The germline V gene encodes CDR1 LGHNT and CDR2 FRNRAP. The V end was cut by 4 bases, the J end by 4 bases, with 8 bases between. CDR3 length equals 13 residues. The CDR3 nucleotides read TGTGCTAGTGGTTCGACCGGCGGAAACACCATATATTTT. Its protein product is CASGSTGGNTIYF.

The chain uses TRBV27 and TRBJ1-1; D is unclear. V was cut by 3 bases and J by 1 base, with 9 bases left in between. From germline, CDR1 is MNHEY and CDR2 SMNVEV (reference sequence). The CDR3 runs to 14 residues. CDR3 loop: CASSFSYGNTEAFF. For the CDR3, the DNA is TGTGCCAGCAGTTTTAGCTACGGGAACACTGAAGCTTTCTTT.

The chain couples TRBV5-1 to TRBJ1-3; 9 bases align to TRBD1. The CDR3 contains 16 residues. CDR1 and CDR2 (germline): SGHRS, YFSETQ. V lost 6 bases to trimming and J lost 2 bases; unmatched junction nucleotides: 9. The CDR3 DNA sequence: TGCGCCAGCACCCTCATTGGACAGGGGACTGGAAACACCATATATTTT. Protein product: CASTLIGQGTGNTIYF. The entire variable domain, with the rest obtained from reference TRBV5-1 and TRBJ1-3, is as follows: KAGVTQTPRYLIKTRGQQVTLSCSPISGHRSVSWYQQTPGQGLQFLFEYFSETQRNKGNFPGRFSGRQFSNSRSEMNVSTLELGDSALYLCASTLIGQGTGNTIYFGEGSWLTVV.

The chain has TRBV10-3 and TRBJ2-1; the D gene could be TRBD1 or TRBD2 (5 bases each). Germline CDR1 reads ENHRY; CDR2 reads SYGVKD. Between the trimmed V and J ends, which lost 0 bases and 8 bases, there was a span of 20 bases. The CDR3 consists of 17 residues. CDR3: CAISESRGARGAHEQFF. In DNA form, the CDR3 reads TGTGCCATCAGTGAGTCCAGAGGTGCTAGAGGGGCCCATGAGCAGTTCTTC.

Notes on this clone: The same CDR3 also results from other DNA sequences found in this sample. The chain joins TRBV29-1 to TRBJ2-7, with 8 bases aligning to TRBD1. Germline assignment: CDR1 SQVTM and CDR2 ANQGSEA. The ends lost 4 bases at V and 4 bases at J; junction bases unmatched: 3. The CDR3 has 12 residues. CDR3 region: CSVGRGLYEQYF. The CDR3 bases are TGCAGCGTTGGCAGGGGGCTGTACGAGCAGTACTTC.

The chain combines TRBV30 with TRBJ2-5; TRBD2 matches at 7 bases. The germline CDR1 and CDR2 sequences are GTSNPN and SVGIG (reference sequence). The CDR3 extends over 13 amino acids. V was clipped by 2 bases and J by 5 bases; unmatched bases: 5. This CDR3 reads CAWSTGGGETQYF. The CDR3 DNA sequence: TGTGCCTGGAGTACCGGGGGAGGGGAGACCCAGTACTTC. Filled out from reference TRBV30 and TRBJ2-5, the complete variable domain reads SQTIHQWPATLVQPVGSPLSLECTVEGTSNPNLYWYRQAAGRGLQLLFYSVGIGQISSEVPQNLSASRPQDRQFILSSKKLLLSDSGFYLCAWSTGGGETQYFGPGTRLLVL.

The chain couples TRBV7-3 to TRBJ2-7; TRBD2 aligns across 7 bases. This CDR3 comprises 18 residues. V shed 1 base and J 9 bases; nucleotides not matched to a gene: 21. CDR1 is SGHTA and CDR2 is FQGTGA in the germline V gene. The CDR3 here is CASSLNPPVSGGPVVQYF. In nucleotides, the CDR3 is TGTGCCAGCAGCTTAAACCCCCCTGTCTCGGGAGGCCCAGTGGTGCAGTACTTC.

The chain has TRBV30 and TRBJ2-1; 8 bases are a match to TRBD2. The V gene end was trimmed by 2 bases and the J gene end by 4 bases; junction bases not matched to a gene: 4. Germline values: CDR1 GTSNPN, CDR2 SVGIG (reference sequence). The CDR3 has 14 residues. The CDR3 loop reads CAWSISGTYNEQFF. The CDR3 nucleotides read TGTGCCTGGAGTATTAGCGGGACGTACAATGAGCAGTTCTTC. Using reference TRBV30 and TRBJ2-1 for the parts outside the CDR3, the full variable domain is SQTIHQWPATLVQPVGSPLSLECTVEGTSNPNLYWYRQAAGRGLQLLFYSVGIGQISSEVPQNLSASRPQDRQFILSSKKLLLSDSGFYLCAWSISGTYNEQFFGPGTRLTVL.

In the case of this clone: In the same sample, other DNA sequences code for this CDR3. The rearrangement links TRBV6-5 to TRBJ1-2; D is unclear. The germline V gene has CDR1 MNHEY and CDR2 SVGAGI. V was pared by 2 bases and J by 4 bases, with 2 bases between. The length of the CDR3 is 11 residues. The DNA for the CDR3 is TGTGCCAGCAGTTACGGCTATGGCTACACCTTC. Amino acid sequence: CASSYGYGYTF.

The V and J genes are TRBV4-2 and TRBJ1-2, with D unclear. CDR3 length equals 13 residues. With 2 bases removed from V and 4 bases from J, the gap between germline ends came to 8 bases. Germline V CDR1 and CDR2: LGHNA, YNFKEQ. The CDR3 reads CASSQQTSYGYTF. As DNA, the CDR3 is TGTGCCAGCAGCCAACAGACAAGCTATGGCTACACCTTC.

The V gene is TRBV5-4, the J gene TRBJ1-6; perhaps TRBD1 as D (5 bases). Germline values: CDR1 SGHNT, CDR2 YYREEE (reference sequence). The germline V and J ends were trimmed by 5 bases and 5 bases, with 11 bases remaining between them. The CDR3 consists of 14 residues. Here the CDR3 DNA reads TGTGCCAGCAGGATACAGGTTAATAATTCACCCCTCCACTTT. It encodes CASRIQVNNSPLHF. Together with reference TRBV5-4 and TRBJ1-6, the CDR3 gives the full variable domain: ETGVTQSPTHLIKTRGQQVTLRCSSQSGHNTVSWYQQALGQGPQFIFQYYREEENGRGNFPPRFSGLQFPNYSSELNVNALELDDSALYLCASRIQVNNSPLHFGNGTRLTVT.

V is TRBV29-1 and J is TRBJ1-1; no reliable D call. Germline CDR1 SQVTM, CDR2 ANQGSEA. The CDR3 covers 14 residues. V lost 3 bases and J 1 base, leaving 12 bases between the germline ends. CDR3 amino acids: CSVDSQARNTEAFF. The CDR3 DNA follows: TGCAGCGTTGATTCCCAGGCAAGGAACACTGAAGCTTTCTTT.

The J gene is TRBJ1-1, the V gene TRBV28; D not certain. The germline V and J ends were trimmed by 2 bases and 7 bases, with 8 bases remaining between them. The V gene's germline CDR1 is MDHEN and CDR2 SYDVKM. The CDR3 contains 12 residues. This CDR3 reads CASSLRYSEAFF. DNA for the CDR3: TGTGCCAGCAGTTTAAGGTACAGTGAAGCTTTCTTT.

This rearrangement joins TRBV6-1 to TRBJ1-2; a possible D gene is TRBD1 (6 bases). Looked up from germline, CDR1 is MNHNS and CDR2 is SASEGT. Trimming left V 6 bases short and J 1 base short, with 15 bases between. This CDR3 contains 15 residues. The CDR3 region is CASRENREGNYGYTF. The CDR3 region has the DNA TGTGCCAGCAGAGAGAACAGGGAGGGTAACTATGGCTACACCTTC.